The 26 T cell receptor beta chains presented below share a single source sample, sequenced in a study of cytomegalovirus exposure and HLA in healthy donors. Both 60 Vbeta primers and 13 Jbeta primers went into the PCR. Clones were read by immunoSEQ multiplex PCR, and TCRdb kept only the in-frame ones, dropping some. The sample includes 150,000 to 200,000 clones, about 81% of them seen just once. The specimen was PBMCs. These receptors were obtained from a young man in good health and CMV-seronegative.

The chain employs TRBV13 and TRBJ2-7; weak D call: TRBD2 (7 bases). This CDR3 is built from 14 residues. Deletions cut 8 bases from V and 3 bases from J, with 17 bases between. Per germline, CDR1 PRHDT and CDR2 FYEKMQ (reference sequence). CDR3 loop: CASAGATNHYEQYF. CDR3 DNA: TGTGCCAGCGCGGGGGCCACAAACCACTACGAGCAGTACTTC.

In this sample, this clone turned up a few times. The chain combines TRBV4-3 with TRBJ2-7, with unresolved D. Trimming took 4 bases from V and 9 from J, leaving 19 bases between them. The CDR3 is 14 amino acids. Per germline, CDR1 LGHNA and CDR2 YSLEER. Here the CDR3 reads CASSPSSADPSQYF. The CDR3 bases are TGCGCCAGCAGCCCCTCCAGCGCGGATCCCTCGCAGTACTTC.

The genes are TRBV6-4 and TRBJ2-6; D gene ambiguous. Germline V gene sequence: CDR1 MRHNA, CDR2 SNTAGT. The CDR3 is 13 amino acids. Trimming removed 4 bases at V and 5 bases at J, with 6 bases between. The CDR3, as DNA: TGTGCCAGCAGTGCCGAGAGGGCCAACGTCCTGACTTTC. It specifies CASSAERANVLTF.

The V and J genes are TRBV29-1 and TRBJ2-7; a possible D gene is TRBD2 (7 bases). Trimming pared 6 bases from V and 2 bases from J, leaving 14 bases between. From germline, CDR1 is SQVTM and CDR2 ANQGSEA. This CDR3 comprises 13 residues. The CDR3 DNA reads TGCAGCGTGGTCGTGCGGGGGCCCTACGAGCAGTACTTC. The encoded protein is CSVVVRGPYEQYF.

The chain uses TRBV19 and TRBJ1-2, with 7 bases fitting TRBD1. CDR1 and CDR2 (germline): LNHDA, SQIVND (reference sequence). The V segment lost 7 bases and the J segment 4 bases; nucleotides outside the gene matches: 9. The CDR3 runs to 14 residues. The chain's CDR3 is CASNKGTEAYGYTF. CDR3 nucleotides: TGTGCCAGTAATAAGGGGACAGAAGCCTATGGCTACACCTTC.

In DNA form, the CDR3 reads TGCGCCAGCAGTACTAGCTCAGATACGCAGTATTTT. It codes for CASSTSSDTQYF. The chain uses TRBV10-2 and TRBJ2-3; the D gene is possibly TRBD2 (6 bases). Trimming removed 5 bases at V and 4 bases at J, with 7 bases between. The germline gives CDR1 WSHSY, CDR2 SAAADI. The CDR3 runs 12 residues.

Only a few counts were recorded for this clone. Written as DNA, the CDR3 is TGTGCTAGTGGTCGGGGACTAGCGGGGGGTGAGAGCCTTAACACCGGGGAGCTGTTTTTT. This gives the protein CASGRGLAGGESLNTGELFF. The chain carries TRBV12-5 and TRBJ2-2, with TRBD2 matching over 15 bases. CDR1 is LGHNT and CDR2 is FRNRAP in the germline V gene. The CDR3 covers 20 residues. Unmatched junction bases numbered 12, after V lost 5 bases and J lost 2 bases.

J is TRBJ1-4 and V is TRBV19; D is perhaps TRBD1 (6 bases). Trimming removed 3 bases at V and 3 bases at J, with 11 bases between. CDR3 length: 15 residues. From germline, CDR1 is LNHDA and CDR2 SQIVND (reference sequence). The CDR3 region is CASSIRRTANEKLFF. In DNA form, the CDR3 reads TGTGCCAGTAGTATCCGTCGGACAGCTAATGAAAAACTGTTTTTT.

For the CDR3, the DNA is TGTGCCACCAGCAGGGGACTAGCGGGAAATTTGGGGCAGTTCTTC. Amino acids: CATSRGLAGNLGQFF. The gene calls are TRBV15 and TRBJ2-1; TRBD2 matches at 13 bases. The junction had 8 bases not matched to a gene; V was cut back by 3 bases and J by 12 bases. Germline-derived CDR1 and CDR2 are LNHNV and YYDKDF (reference sequence). This CDR3 region has 15 residues.

The chain joins TRBV27 to TRBJ2-2; 13 positions agree with TRBD2. The CDR3 is made up of 18 amino acids. Germline V CDR1 and CDR2: MNHEY, SMNVEV (reference sequence). V shed 5 bases and J 7 bases; nucleotides not matched to a gene: 13. Here the CDR3 DNA reads TGTGCCAGCAGTGCCCGAGCCGGACTAGCGGGAGTAAGCGGGGAGCTGTTTTTT. Residues: CASSARAGLAGVSGELFF.

The J gene is TRBJ2-3, the V gene TRBV6-1; 7 positions match TRBD1. Germline values: CDR1 MNHNS, CDR2 SASEGT. V lost 5 bases to trimming and J lost 0 bases; unmatched junction nucleotides: 2. The CDR3 spans 14 residues. The CDR3 sequence is CASSLTGSTDTQYF. The CDR3 bases are TGTGCCAGCAGTCTGACAGGGAGCACAGATACGCAGTATTTT.

The chain joins TRBV25-1 to TRBJ2-5; a possible D gene is TRBD1 (6 bases). The CDR3 contains 16 residues. The V gene's germline CDR1 is MGHDK and CDR2 SYGVNS. V was clipped by 0 bases and J by 4 bases, with 15 bases between them. CDR3 DNA: TGTGCCAGCAGTGAATACGGGCAGGGGTTAGGAGAGACCCAGTACTTC. Its translation: CASSEYGQGLGETQYF.

V gene TRBV5-1 combines with J gene TRBJ2-2, with 8 positions matching TRBD2. CDR3 size: 16 residues. Germline lookup yields CDR1 SGHRS and CDR2 YFSETQ. V trimming: 7 bases; J trimming: 2 bases; junction bases outside the gene matches: 10. The CDR3 DNA sequence: TGCGCCAGCTCTCTGGGCGGGGGGAGAAACACCGGGGAGCTGTTTTTT. Encoded protein: CASSLGGGRNTGELFF.

This clone has more than one count but fewer than ten. This chain joins TRBV29-1 and TRBJ1-2; tentatively, D is TRBD1 (6 bases). The CDR3 is made up of 13 amino acids. V shed 7 bases and J shed 2 bases, with 14 bases lying between them. CDR1 is SQVTM and CDR2 is ANQGSEA in the germline V gene. CDR3 nucleotide sequence: TGCAGCGCCGAACAAGGGGGAAACTATGGCTACACCTTC. Protein sequence: CSAEQGGNYGYTF.

The V gene is TRBV5-1, the J gene TRBJ2-3, with 7 bases fitting TRBD2. The germline CDR1 and CDR2 sequences are SGHRS and YFSETQ. V lost 0 bases to trimming and J lost 9 bases; unmatched junction nucleotides: 4. CDR3 size: 13 residues. The CDR3 spells CASSLVLRGTQYF. The CDR3, as DNA: TGCGCCAGCAGCTTGGTTTTGCGGGGGACGCAGTATTTT.

The chain combines TRBV7-9 with TRBJ1-2; TRBD1 matches 8 bases. Trimming removed 3 bases from V and 8 bases from J; junction bases left unmatched: 17. From germline, CDR1 is SEHNR and CDR2 FQNEAQ (reference sequence). The CDR3 is made up of 17 amino acids. In DNA, the CDR3 is TGTGCCAGCAGCTTCCCCGGCGGACAGGGAGGGGCCGGCGGCTACACCTTC. It is translated as CASSFPGGQGGAGGYTF.

The chain is built from TRBV27 and TRBJ2-1; TRBD2 agrees at 13 bases. Germline V gene lookup returns CDR1 MNHEY and CDR2 SMNVEV (reference sequence). The V segment lost 5 bases and the J segment 7 bases; nucleotides outside the gene matches: 11. The CDR3 contains 17 residues. CDR3 loop: CASSKGLGTSGMNEQFF. The CDR3 nucleotides read TGTGCCAGCAGTAAAGGGCTAGGGACTAGCGGGATGAATGAGCAGTTCTTC.

The count of this clone is one. The chain combines TRBV27 with TRBJ2-1; 8 positions agree with TRBD2. The CDR3 runs to 14 residues. The V gene end was trimmed by 1 base and the J gene end by 6 bases; junction bases not matched to a gene: 2. Germline-derived CDR1 and CDR2 are MNHEY and SMNVEV (reference sequence). The CDR3 region is CASSLYGRANEQFF. CDR3 DNA sequence: TGTGCCAGCAGTTTATACGGGAGGGCCAATGAGCAGTTCTTC.

The chain links TRBV11-1 to TRBJ2-7, with no clear D. Trimming cost V 5 bases and J 3 bases, with 11 bases left between them. CDR3 length equals 13 residues. Germline loops: CDR1 SGHAT, CDR2 FQDESV (reference sequence). CDR3 protein: CASSPRFLYEQYF. The CDR3 bases are TGTGCCAGCAGCCCCAGGTTTCTCTACGAGCAGTACTTC.

The J gene is TRBJ2-3, the V gene TRBV27, with TRBD1 matching 9 bases. Trimming removed 9 bases from V and 5 bases from J; junction bases left unmatched: 21. Germline assignment: CDR1 MNHEY and CDR2 SMNVEV (reference sequence). This CDR3 comprises 18 residues. CDR3 amino acids: CASRGRGKGDREEDTQYF. The CDR3 region has the DNA TGTGCCAGTCGGGGACGGGGCAAGGGGGACAGGGAAGAAGATACGCAGTATTTT.

This clone was seen only a few times. Here the CDR3 reads CASSLSTDTQYF. CDR3 nucleotide sequence: TGCGCCAGCAGCCTAAGCACAGATACGCAGTATTTT. This chain joins TRBV4-3 and TRBJ2-3; D remains unclear. Looked up from germline, CDR1 is LGHNA and CDR2 is YSLEER. This CDR3 contains 12 residues. Trimming cost V 4 bases and J 0 bases, with 2 bases left between them.

V is TRBV7-3 and J is TRBJ2-5; TRBD2 matches at 8 bases. V trimming: 8 bases; J trimming: 4 bases; junction bases outside the gene matches: 12. Germline loops: CDR1 SGHTA, CDR2 FQGTGA. This CDR3 has 15 amino acids. The CDR3 DNA follows: TGTGCCAGCGCAACAACCGGGAGGGCCGCAGAGACCCAGTACTTC. Its protein is CASATTGRAAETQYF.

This clone is a singleton in its sample. V and J are TRBV7-9 and TRBJ2-3, with D perhaps matching TRBD2 (5 bases). In germline, CDR1 is SEHNR, CDR2 FQNEAQ (reference sequence). There are 14 residues in the CDR3. V was trimmed by 1 base and J by 6 bases, leaving 11 bases between them. The CDR3 region is CASSLGSRADTQYF. The DNA of the CDR3 is TGTGCCAGCAGCTTAGGGTCGAGGGCGGATACGCAGTATTTT.

This chain links TRBV30 with TRBJ2-1, with 9 bases identical to TRBD2. The germline CDR1 and CDR2 sequences are GTSNPN and SVGIG (reference sequence). The CDR3 has 15 residues. V gave up 0 bases and J gave up 9 bases; unmatched junction bases: 9. Here the CDR3 reads CAWSVLSSGRSEQFF. CDR3 in DNA: TGTGCCTGGAGTGTATTGTCCAGCGGGAGGTCTGAGCAGTTCTTC.

J is TRBJ2-5 and V is TRBV7-2, with D possibly being TRBD2 (6 bases). This CDR3 comprises 16 residues. In germline, CDR1 is SGHTA, CDR2 FQGNSA. Trimming took off 5 bases at V and 5 bases at J, with 21 bases between the two ends. CDR3 amino acids: CASSPSRTAGRETQYF. The CDR3 nucleotides are TGTGCCAGCAGCCCCAGTCGGACGGCGGGGAGGGAGACCCAGTACTTC.

The chain is built from TRBV9 and TRBJ1-2; 9 nucleotides line up with TRBD1. This CDR3 has 15 residues. Germline V gene sequence: CDR1 SGDLS, CDR2 YYNGEE. Trimming cost V 3 bases and J 8 bases; bases outside gene matches: 11. CDR3 bases: TGTGCCAGCAGCGCCCCCTTGGGACAGGGTACCGGCTACACCTTC. Protein sequence: CASSAPLGQGTGYTF.